This TCR beta chain is drawn from a study of T cell responses to AZD1222 COVID-19 vaccine. Comments on this clone: The antigen remains unidentified.

V shed 7 bases and J 7 bases; nucleotides not matched to a gene: 4. The CDR3 is 13 residues long. The germline V gene encodes CDR1 MNHEY and CDR2 SVGAGI. Study findings and constraints: Spike-specific TCR breadth rose after two AZD1222 doses, and depth rose as well. Among spike-specific TCRs, nearly half reportedly target unmutated variant regions.

The repertoire was sequenced with immunoSEQ multiplex PCR; TCRdb's copy has only in-frame clones and lacks some. The data hold under 95,000 clones, with almost 90% observed a single time. Sequencing used peripheral blood, obtained on day 0 of AZD1222 vaccination. The receptor's source is an adult in good health. The chain is built from TRBV6-5 and TRBJ1-5, with 10 bases matching TRBD1. The CDR3 sequence: CASKGQGHQPQHF. CDR3 in DNA: TGTGCCAGCAAGGGACAGGGGCACCAGCCCCAGCATTTT.